The clone carrying this T cell receptor (beta chain) was seen only a few times. The CDR3 is 14 residues long. Germline CDR1 is SNHLY and CDR2 is FYNNEI. V was cut by 3 bases and J by 7 bases, with 13 bases left in between. The source of the sample is a study of control samples from healthy donors and cancer patients. Generated by immunoSEQ multiplex PCR, the TCRdb table keeps only in-frame clones and is missing some. The sample shows approximately 120,000 clones, about nine tenths of them seen only once. The sequenced sample consisted of blood. This TCR derives from a man aged 35 to 55 in good health. The rearrangement uses TRBV2 and TRBJ2-1; D may match TRBD1 or TRBD2 (6 bases each). CDR3 DNA: TGTGCCAGCAGTGACTGGCAGGGGAGGAATGAGCAGTTCTTC. Its translation: CASSDWQGRNEQFF. Complete variable domain (other parts from reference TRBV2 and TRBJ2-1): EPEVTQTPSHQVTQMGQEVILRCVPISNHLYFYWYRQILGQKVEFLVSFYNNEISEKSEIFDDQFSVERPDGSNFTLKIRSTKLEDSAMYFCASSDWQGRNEQFFGPGTRLTVL.